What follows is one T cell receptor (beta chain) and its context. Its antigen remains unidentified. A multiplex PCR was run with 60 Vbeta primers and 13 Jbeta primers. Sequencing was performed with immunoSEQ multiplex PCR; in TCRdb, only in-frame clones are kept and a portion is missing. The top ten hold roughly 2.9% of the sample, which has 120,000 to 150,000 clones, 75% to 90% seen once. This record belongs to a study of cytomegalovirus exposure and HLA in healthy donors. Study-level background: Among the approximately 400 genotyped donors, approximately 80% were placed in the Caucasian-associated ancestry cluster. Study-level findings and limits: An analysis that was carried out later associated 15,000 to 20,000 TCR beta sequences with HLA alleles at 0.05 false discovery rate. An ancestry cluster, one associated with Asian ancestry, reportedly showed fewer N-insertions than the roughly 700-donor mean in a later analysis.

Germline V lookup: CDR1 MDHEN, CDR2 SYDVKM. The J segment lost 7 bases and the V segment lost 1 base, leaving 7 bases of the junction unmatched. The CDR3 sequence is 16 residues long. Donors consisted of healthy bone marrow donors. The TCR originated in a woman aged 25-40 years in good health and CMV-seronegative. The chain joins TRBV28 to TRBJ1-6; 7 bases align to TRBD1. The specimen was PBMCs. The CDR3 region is CASSLYQGQKNSPLHF. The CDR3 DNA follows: TGTGCCAGCAGTTTATACCAGGGACAGAAGAATTCACCCCTCCACTTT. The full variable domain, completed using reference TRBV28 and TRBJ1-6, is DVKVTQSSRYLVKRTGEKVFLECVQDMDHENMFWYRQDPGLGLRLIYFSYDVKMKEKGDIPEGYSVSREKKERFSLILESASTNQTSMYLCASSLYQGQKNSPLHFGNGTRLTVT.